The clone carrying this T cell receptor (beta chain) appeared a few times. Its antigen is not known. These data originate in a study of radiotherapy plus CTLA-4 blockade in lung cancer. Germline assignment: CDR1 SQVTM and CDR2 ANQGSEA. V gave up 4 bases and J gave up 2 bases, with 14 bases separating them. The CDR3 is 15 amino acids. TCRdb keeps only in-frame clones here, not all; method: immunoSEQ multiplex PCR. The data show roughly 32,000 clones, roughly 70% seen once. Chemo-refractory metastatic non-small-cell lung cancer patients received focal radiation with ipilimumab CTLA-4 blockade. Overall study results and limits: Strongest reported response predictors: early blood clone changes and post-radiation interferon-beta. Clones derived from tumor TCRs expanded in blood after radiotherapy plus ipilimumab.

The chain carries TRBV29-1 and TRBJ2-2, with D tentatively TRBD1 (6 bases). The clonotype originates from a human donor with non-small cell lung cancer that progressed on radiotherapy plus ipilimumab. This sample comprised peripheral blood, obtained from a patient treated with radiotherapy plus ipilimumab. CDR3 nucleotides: TGCAGCGTTGTTCTACAGGGCAAAAACACCGGGGAGCTGTTTTTT. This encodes CSVVLQGKNTGELFF.